This is a list of T cell receptor beta chains from one sample in a study of CD8 T cells in ankylosing spondylitis. TCRdb re-called the 5' RACE reads with MiXCR, one entry per CDR3 protein. The profile shows 400,000 or so distinct CDR3 sequences, more than 25% of them singletons. The material sequenced was blood, either unsorted or a sorted T cell fraction (not recorded which). Receptor source: a male donor with ankylosing spondylitis. Each CDR3 is given with its conserved first and last residue. A D gene is named only where the DNA matches it firmly. Size is stated for part of the rows, as once, few or many counts, or as a class when the clone is expanded.

>TRBJ2-1|.|once|TRBV30
CAWSHVDEQFF
TGTGCCTGGAGCCACGTCGATGAGCAGTTCTTC
>TRBJ2-2|TRBD2|.|TRBV7-8
CASSLRTSGGNPGELFF
TGTGCCAGCAGCTTAAGGACTAGCGGGGGCAACCCTGGGGAGCTGTTTTTT
>TRBJ2-5|TRBD2|.|TRBV6-5
CASSSRTSTETQYF
TGTGCCAGCAGTTCCAGGACTAGCACTGAGACCCAGTACTTC
>TRBJ2-3|.|.|TRBV5-1
CASSSESYVDTQYF
TGCGCCAGCAGCTCGGAGTCCTACGTCGATACGCAGTATTTT
>TRBJ1-4|TRBD1|.|TRBV11-2
CASSPGTGGMGEKLFF
TGTGCCAGCAGCCCCGGGACAGGGGGCATGGGGGAAAAACTGTTTTTT
>TRBJ2-1|TRBD2|few|TRBV6-1
CATHKVAGETNEQFF
TGTGCCACCCACAAGGTAGCGGGAGAGACGAATGAGCAGTTCTTC
>TRBJ2-5|TRBD2|.|TRBV29-1
CSHSGRGGETQYF
TGCAGCCACAGCGGGAGGGGAGGAGAGACCCAGTACTTC
>TRBJ2-5|.|few|TRBV15
CATSREDIPETQYF
TGTGCCACCAGCAGAGAGGACATCCCGGAGACCCAGTACTTC
>TRBJ1-5|.|.|TRBV5-6
CASSLAARRYQPQHF
TGTGCCAGCAGCTTGGCGGCCAGAAGGTATCAGCCCCAGCATTTT
>TRBJ2-1|.|.|TRBV10-3
CAISGVTSYNEQFF
TGTGCCATCAGTGGGGTAACCTCCTACAATGAGCAGTTCTTC
>TRBJ2-1|.|.|TRBV20-1
CSAREGRGSYNEQFF
TGCAGTGCTAGGGAGGGCAGAGGGTCCTACAATGAGCAGTTCTTC
>TRBJ1-1|.|.|TRBV7-2
CASSLDWGGASTEAFF
TGTGCCAGCAGCTTAGACTGGGGGGGGGCGAGCACTGAAGCTTTCTTT
>TRBJ1-1|.|.|TRBV2
CASSDPKNSMNTEAFF
TGTGCCAGCAGTGATCCTAAGAACTCCATGAACACTGAAGCTTTCTTT
>TRBJ2-1|.|many|TRBV10-3
CAISERENEQFF
TGTGCCATCAGTGAGCGAGAGAATGAGCAGTTCTTC
>TRBJ2-1|TRBD1|.|TRBV11-2
CASSLGQGNHNEQFF
TGTGCCAGCAGCTTAGGACAGGGGAACCACAATGAGCAGTTCTTC
>TRBJ1-5|.|few|TRBV5-1
CASSYPSTVEFSNQPQHF
TGCGCCAGCAGCTACCCCTCGACAGTCGAATTTAGCAATCAGCCCCAGCATTTT
>TRBJ2-5|TRBD1|.|TRBV29-1
CSVDRGQETQYF
TGCAGCGTAGACAGGGGGCAAGAGACCCAGTACTTC
>TRBJ2-2|TRBD2|.|TRBV11-2
CASSWGLAGTGELFF
TGTGCCAGCAGCTGGGGACTAGCGGGCACCGGGGAGCTGTTTTTT
>TRBJ2-7|.|.|TRBV5-1
CASSLEGFSYEQYF
TGCGCCAGCAGCTTGGAAGGGTTCTCCTACGAGCAGTACTTC
>TRBJ2-5|TRBD2|few|TRBV12-3/TRBV12-4
CASSFSTSGRMETQYF
TGTGCCAGCAGTTTCTCGACTAGCGGGAGAATGGAGACCCAGTACTTC
>TRBJ1-1|.|.|TRBV7-6
CASSLGEGWTEAFF
TGTGCCAGCAGCTTAGGAGAGGGATGGACTGAAGCTTTCTTT
>TRBJ1-4|.|.|TRBV12-3/TRBV12-4
CASSLAQGRVKLFF
TGTGCCAGCAGTTTAGCGCAGGGGAGGGTAAAACTGTTTTTT
>TRBJ2-5|TRBD2|few|TRBV5-1
CASSLGLAGRETQYF
TGCGCCAGCAGCTTGGGCCTAGCGGGGAGAGAGACCCAGTACTTC
>TRBJ2-4|.|.|TRBV10-3
CAISEAGGAKNIQYF
TGTGCCATCAGTGAGGCAGGAGGGGCCAAAAACATTCAGTACTTC
>TRBJ1-1|.|.|TRBV27
CASSFFRGENTEAFF
TGTGCCAGCAGTTTTTTCAGGGGAGAGAACACTGAAGCTTTCTTT
>TRBJ2-1|.|.|TRBV12-3/TRBV12-4
CASSWLDEQFF
TGTGCCAGCAGTTGGTTGGATGAGCAGTTCTTC
>TRBJ2-2|.|few|TRBV11-2
CASSLDATGELFF
TGTGCCAGCAGCTTAGACGCCACCGGGGAGCTGTTTTTT
>TRBJ1-3|.|few|TRBV5-1
CASSVEEPGSTIYF
TGCGCCAGCAGCGTGGAAGAACCCGGCTCCACCATATATTTT
>TRBJ2-3|TRBD1|.|TRBV20-1
CSARGPGGQGAGTDTQYF
TGCAGTGCTAGAGGCCCCGGGGGACAGGGGGCCGGCACAGATACGCAGTATTTT
>TRBJ2-5|TRBD2|few|TRBV20-1
CSASKISGARDQYF
TGCAGTGCTAGTAAGATTAGCGGGGCCCGGGACCAGTACTTC
>TRBJ1-1|.|.|TRBV12-3/TRBV12-4
CASSLAQGVYKAFF
TGTGCCAGCAGTTTAGCACAGGGAGTTTACAAAGCTTTCTTT
>TRBJ1-4|TRBD1|few|TRBV7-9
CASSFRGTGDEKLFF
TGTGCCAGCAGCTTTCGAGGGACAGGGGACGAAAAACTGTTTTTT
>TRBJ2-4|.|many|TRBV6-2/TRBV6-3
CASSPRRGLAKNIQYF
TGTGCCAGCAGCCCTCGGAGGGGACTAGCCAAAAACATTCAGTACTTC
>TRBJ2-7|TRBD1|few|TRBV12-3/TRBV12-4
CASSLPTGGINEQYF
TGTGCCAGCAGTCTTCCGACAGGGGGGATCAACGAGCAGTACTTC
>TRBJ1-1|TRBD1|.|TRBV15
CATTFRQGASEAFF
TGTGCCACCACCTTCCGACAGGGGGCTTCTGAAGCTTTCTTT
>TRBJ1-1|TRBD1|many|TRBV5-1
CASSLGQGYTEAFF
TGCGCCAGCAGCCTAGGACAGGGTTACACTGAAGCTTTCTTT
>TRBJ2-1|TRBD2|.|TRBV2
CASKITSGDNEQFF
TGTGCCAGCAAAATCACTAGCGGGGACAATGAGCAGTTCTTC
>TRBJ1-1|.|.|TRBV7-8
CASSFQGWNTEAFF
TGTGCCAGCAGCTTTCAGGGTTGGAACACTGAAGCTTTCTTT
>TRBJ2-7|.|.|TRBV2
CASKGTALSYEQYF
TGTGCCAGCAAGGGGACGGCCTTGTCCTACGAGCAGTACTTC
>TRBJ2-1|.|many|TRBV7-9
CASSPGRSGLGYNEQFF
TGTGCCAGCAGCCCGGGACGGAGTGGGTTGGGATACAATGAGCAGTTCTTC
>TRBJ1-1|.|.|TRBV5-1
CASSPIQTNTEAFF
TGCGCCAGCAGCCCGATCCAGACGAACACTGAAGCTTTCTTT
>TRBJ1-2|.|.|TRBV5-6
CASSWDLPYSGDGYTF
TGTGCCAGCAGCTGGGACCTACCCTACTCTGGGGATGGCTACACCTTC
>TRBJ2-5|TRBD1|.|TRBV18
CASSPGQAQETQYF
TGTGCCAGCTCGCCTGGACAGGCCCAAGAGACCCAGTACTTC
>TRBJ2-2|.|few|TRBV4-2
CASSQAGANTGELFF
TGTGCCAGCAGCCAAGCCGGGGCTAACACCGGGGAGCTGTTTTTT
>TRBJ2-6|.|few|TRBV20-1
CSASGGDSGANVLTF
TGCAGTGCTAGTGGGGGAGACTCCGGGGCCAACGTCCTGACTTTC
>TRBJ2-3|.|.|TRBV3-1
CASSLKGRRIDTQYF
TGTGCCAGCAGCCTCAAGGGGAGGCGGATAGATACGCAGTATTTT
>TRBJ2-5|.|.|TRBV15
CATSRGGLPGTQYF
TGTGCCACCAGCAGGGGGGGGCTCCCTGGGACCCAGTACTTC
>TRBJ2-1|TRBD1|few|TRBV20-1
CSASLAGGLVYNEQFF
TGCAGTGCTAGTTTGGCAGGGGGCCTTGTGTACAATGAGCAGTTCTTC
>TRBJ2-5|.|many|TRBV5-1
CASSLEDRETQYF
TGCGCCAGCAGCTTGGAGGACCGAGAGACCCAGTACTTC
>TRBJ2-2|.|.|TRBV9
CASSSGPDTGELFF
TGTGCCAGCAGCTCGGGCCCTGACACCGGGGAGCTGTTTTTT